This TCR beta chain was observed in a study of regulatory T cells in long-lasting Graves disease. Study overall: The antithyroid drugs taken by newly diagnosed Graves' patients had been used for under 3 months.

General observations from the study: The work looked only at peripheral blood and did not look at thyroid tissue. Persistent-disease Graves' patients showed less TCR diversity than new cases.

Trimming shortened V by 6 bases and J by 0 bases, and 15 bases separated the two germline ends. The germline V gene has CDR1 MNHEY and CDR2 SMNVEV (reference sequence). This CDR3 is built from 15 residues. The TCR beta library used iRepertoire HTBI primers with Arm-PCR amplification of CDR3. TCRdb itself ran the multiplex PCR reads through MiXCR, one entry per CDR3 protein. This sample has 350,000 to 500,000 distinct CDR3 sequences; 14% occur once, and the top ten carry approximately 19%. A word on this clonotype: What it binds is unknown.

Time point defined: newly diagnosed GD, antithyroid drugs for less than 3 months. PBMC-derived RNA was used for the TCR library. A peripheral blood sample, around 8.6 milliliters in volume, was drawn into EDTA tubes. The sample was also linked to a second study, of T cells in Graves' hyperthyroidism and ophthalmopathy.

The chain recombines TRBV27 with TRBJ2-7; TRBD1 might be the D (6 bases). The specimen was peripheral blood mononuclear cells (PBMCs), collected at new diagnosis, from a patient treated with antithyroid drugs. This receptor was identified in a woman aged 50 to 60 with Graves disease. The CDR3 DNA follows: TGTGCCAGCAGACCGGGACAACTATACTCCTACGAGCAGTACTTC. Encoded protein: CASRPGQLYSYEQYF.